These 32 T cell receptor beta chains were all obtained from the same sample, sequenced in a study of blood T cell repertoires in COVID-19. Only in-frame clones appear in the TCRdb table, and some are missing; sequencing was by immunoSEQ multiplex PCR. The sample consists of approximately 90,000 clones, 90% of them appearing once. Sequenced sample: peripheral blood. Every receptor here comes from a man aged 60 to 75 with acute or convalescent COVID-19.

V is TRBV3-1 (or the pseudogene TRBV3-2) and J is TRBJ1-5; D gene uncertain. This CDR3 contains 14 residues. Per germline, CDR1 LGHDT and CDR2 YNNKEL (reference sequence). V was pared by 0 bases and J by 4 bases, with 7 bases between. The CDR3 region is CASSQDIANQPQHF. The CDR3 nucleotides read TGTGCCAGCAGCCAAGATATCGCGAATCAGCCCCAGCATTTT.

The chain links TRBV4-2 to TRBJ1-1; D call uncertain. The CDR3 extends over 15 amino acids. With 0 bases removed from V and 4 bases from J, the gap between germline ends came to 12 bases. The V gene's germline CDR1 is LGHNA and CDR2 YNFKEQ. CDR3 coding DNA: TGTGCCAGCAGCCAAGATGGGCAGGATGGCACTGAAGCTTTCTTT. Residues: CASSQDGQDGTEAFF.

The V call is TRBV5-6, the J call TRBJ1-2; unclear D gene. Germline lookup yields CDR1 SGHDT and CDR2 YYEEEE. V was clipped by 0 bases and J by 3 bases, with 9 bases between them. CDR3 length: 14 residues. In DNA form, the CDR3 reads TGTGCCAGCAGCTTGGTTGGGCAGGACTATGGCTACACCTTC. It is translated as CASSLVGQDYGYTF. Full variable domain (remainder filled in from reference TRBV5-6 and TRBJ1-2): DAGVTQSPTHLIKTRGQQVTLRCSPKSGHDTVSWYQQALGQGPQFIFQYYEEEERQRGNFPDRFSGHQFPNYSSELNVNALLLGDSALYLCASSLVGQDYGYTFGSGTRLTVV.

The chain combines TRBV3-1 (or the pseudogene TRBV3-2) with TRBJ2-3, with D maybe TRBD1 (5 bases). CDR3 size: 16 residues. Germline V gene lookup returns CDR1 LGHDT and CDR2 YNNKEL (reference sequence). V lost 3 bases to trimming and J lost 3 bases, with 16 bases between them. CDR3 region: CASSQQKGARTDTQYF. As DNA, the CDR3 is TGTGCCAGCAGCCAGCAGAAAGGGGCAAGGACAGATACGCAGTATTTT.

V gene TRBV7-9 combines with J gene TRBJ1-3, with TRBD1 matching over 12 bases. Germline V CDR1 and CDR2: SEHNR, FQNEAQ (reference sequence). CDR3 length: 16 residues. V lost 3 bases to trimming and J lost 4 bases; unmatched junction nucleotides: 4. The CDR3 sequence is CASSLGQGALGNTIYF. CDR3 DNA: TGTGCCAGCAGCTTGGGACAGGGGGCTTTAGGAAACACCATATATTTT.

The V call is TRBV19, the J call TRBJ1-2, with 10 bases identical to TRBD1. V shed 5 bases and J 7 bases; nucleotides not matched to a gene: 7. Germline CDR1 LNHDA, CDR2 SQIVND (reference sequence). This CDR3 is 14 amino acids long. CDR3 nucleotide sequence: TGTGCCAGTAGTTTATTGGGACAGGGGTTTGGCTACACCTTC. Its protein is CASSLLGQGFGYTF.

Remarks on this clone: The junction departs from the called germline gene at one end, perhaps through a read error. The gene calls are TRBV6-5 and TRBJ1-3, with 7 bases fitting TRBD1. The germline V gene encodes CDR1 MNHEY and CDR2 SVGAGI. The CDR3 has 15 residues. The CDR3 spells CVSRVTGMGGNTIYF. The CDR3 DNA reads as TGTGTCAGCAGGGTGACAGGGATGGGAGGAAACACCATATATTTT.

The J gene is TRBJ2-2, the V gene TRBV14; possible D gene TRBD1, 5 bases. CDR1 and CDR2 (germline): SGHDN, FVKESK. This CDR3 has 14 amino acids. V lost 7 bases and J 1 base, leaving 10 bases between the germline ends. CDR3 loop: CASTETGNTGELFF. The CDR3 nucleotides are TGTGCCAGCACCGAAACAGGGAACACCGGGGAGCTGTTTTTT.

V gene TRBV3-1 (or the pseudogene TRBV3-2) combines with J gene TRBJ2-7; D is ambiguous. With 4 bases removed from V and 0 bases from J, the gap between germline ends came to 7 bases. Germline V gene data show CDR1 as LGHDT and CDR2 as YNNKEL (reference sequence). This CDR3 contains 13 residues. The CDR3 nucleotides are TGTGCCAGCAGCCCCTTTAGCTCCTACGAGCAGTACTTC. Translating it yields CASSPFSSYEQYF.

In DNA form, the CDR3 reads TGTGCCAGCAGCGTAGTTGGGCTGAACACTGAAGCTTTCTTT. Amino acid sequence: CASSVVGLNTEAFF. V and J are TRBV9 and TRBJ1-1; D is unclear. CDR3 length equals 14 residues. The V end lost 0 bases, the J end lost 0 bases, and 6 bases lay between the germline ends. The germline V gene encodes CDR1 SGDLS and CDR2 YYNGEE.

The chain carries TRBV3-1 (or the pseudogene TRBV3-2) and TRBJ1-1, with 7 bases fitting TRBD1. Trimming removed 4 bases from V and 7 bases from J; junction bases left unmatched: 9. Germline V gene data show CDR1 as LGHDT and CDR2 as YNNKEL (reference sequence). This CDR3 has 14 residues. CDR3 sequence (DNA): TGTGCCAGCAGCCCCACCCAGGGGGTTGGTGAAGCTTTCTTT. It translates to CASSPTQGVGEAFF.

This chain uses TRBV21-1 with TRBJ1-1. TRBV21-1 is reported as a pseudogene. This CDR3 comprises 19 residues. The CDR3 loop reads CASRLEDPRADPAFSEAFF. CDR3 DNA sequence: TGTGCCAGCCGCCTGGAGGACCCCCGGGCGGACCCGGCTTTTTCCGAGGCTTTCTTT.

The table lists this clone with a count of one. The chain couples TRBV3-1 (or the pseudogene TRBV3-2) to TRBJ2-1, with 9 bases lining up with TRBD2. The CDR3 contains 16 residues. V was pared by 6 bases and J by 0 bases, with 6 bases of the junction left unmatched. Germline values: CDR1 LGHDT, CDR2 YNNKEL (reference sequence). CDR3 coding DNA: TGTGCCAGCAGAGATAGCGGGGGATTCTCCTACAATGAGCAGTTCTTC. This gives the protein CASRDSGGFSYNEQFF.

The CDR3 DNA follows: TGCGCCAGCAGCTTGGCAGGTACAACTAATGAAAAACTGTTTTTT. The encoded protein is CASSLAGTTNEKLFF. This rearrangement joins TRBV5-1 to TRBJ1-4; no reliable D call. The CDR3 runs 15 residues. The V and J ends lost 0 bases and 0 bases respectively, with 6 bases between them. Per the germline V gene, CDR1 is SGHRS and CDR2 is YFSETQ.

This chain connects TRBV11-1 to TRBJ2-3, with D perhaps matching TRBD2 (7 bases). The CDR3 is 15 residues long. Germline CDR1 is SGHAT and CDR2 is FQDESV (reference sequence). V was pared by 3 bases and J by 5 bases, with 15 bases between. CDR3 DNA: TGTGCCAGCAGCTTTGAGGGGGGGGCGATAGATACGCAGTATTTT. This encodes CASSFEGGAIDTQYF.

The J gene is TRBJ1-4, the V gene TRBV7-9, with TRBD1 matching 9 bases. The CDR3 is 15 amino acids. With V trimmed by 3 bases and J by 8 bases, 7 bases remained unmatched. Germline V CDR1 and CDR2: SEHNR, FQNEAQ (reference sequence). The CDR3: CASSLAGTGMEKLFF. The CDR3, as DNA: TGTGCCAGCAGCTTGGCCGGGACAGGGATGGAAAAACTGTTTTTT. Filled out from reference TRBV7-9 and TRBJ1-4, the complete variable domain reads DTGVSQNPRHKITKRGQNVTFRCDPISEHNRLYWYRQTLGQGPEFLTYFQNEAQLEKSRLLSDRFSAERPKGSFSTLEIQRTEQGDSAMYLCASSLAGTGMEKLFFGSGTQLSVL.

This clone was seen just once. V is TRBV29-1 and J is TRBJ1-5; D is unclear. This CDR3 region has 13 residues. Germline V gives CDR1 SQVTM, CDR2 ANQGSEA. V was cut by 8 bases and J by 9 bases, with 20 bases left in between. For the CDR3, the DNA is TGCAGCCCCGGTGCGCAGGTCCCACTGCCCCAGCATTTT. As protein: CSPGAQVPLPQHF.

This CDR3 is CASSHQQGSYTF. The CDR3 DNA reads as TGTGCCAGCAGTCACCAACAGGGTAGCTACACCTTC. J is TRBJ1-2 and V is TRBV12-3 or TRBV12-4; D might be TRBD1 (6 bases). The CDR3 sequence is 12 residues long. Between the trimmed V and J ends, which lost 5 bases and 9 bases, there was a span of 13 bases.

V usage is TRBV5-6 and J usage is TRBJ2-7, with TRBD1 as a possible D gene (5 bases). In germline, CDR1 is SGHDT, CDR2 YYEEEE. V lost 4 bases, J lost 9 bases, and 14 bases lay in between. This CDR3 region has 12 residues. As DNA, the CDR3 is TGTGCCAGCAGCATTGACAGTTTCGGGCAGTACTTC. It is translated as CASSIDSFGQYF.

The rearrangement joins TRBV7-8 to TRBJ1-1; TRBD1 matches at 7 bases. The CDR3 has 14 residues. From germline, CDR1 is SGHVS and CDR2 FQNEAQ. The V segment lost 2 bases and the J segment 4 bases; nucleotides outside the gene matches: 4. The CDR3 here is CASSLRQGTTEAFF. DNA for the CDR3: TGTGCCAGCAGCTTAAGACAGGGAACCACTGAAGCTTTCTTT.

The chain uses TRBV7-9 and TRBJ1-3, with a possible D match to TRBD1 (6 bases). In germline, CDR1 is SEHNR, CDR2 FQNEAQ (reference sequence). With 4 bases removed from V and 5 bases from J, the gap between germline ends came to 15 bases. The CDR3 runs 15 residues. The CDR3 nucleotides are TGTGCCAGCAGCTCTAACACAGGGTGGCGAAACACCATATATTTT. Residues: CASSSNTGWRNTIYF.

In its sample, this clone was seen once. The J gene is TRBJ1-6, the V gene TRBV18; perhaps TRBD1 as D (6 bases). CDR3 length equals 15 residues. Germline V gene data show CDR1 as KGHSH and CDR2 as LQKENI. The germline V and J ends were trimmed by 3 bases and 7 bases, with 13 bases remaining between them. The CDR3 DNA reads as TGTGCCAGCTCACCCCAGGACAGACTAAATTCACCCCTCCACTTT. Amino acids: CASSPQDRLNSPLHF.

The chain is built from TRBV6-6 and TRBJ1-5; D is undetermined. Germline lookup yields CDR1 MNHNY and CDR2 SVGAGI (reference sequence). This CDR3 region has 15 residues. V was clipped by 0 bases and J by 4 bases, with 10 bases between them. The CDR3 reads CASSYSVRLNQPQHF. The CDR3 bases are TGTGCCAGCAGTTACTCGGTCAGGTTAAATCAGCCCCAGCATTTT.

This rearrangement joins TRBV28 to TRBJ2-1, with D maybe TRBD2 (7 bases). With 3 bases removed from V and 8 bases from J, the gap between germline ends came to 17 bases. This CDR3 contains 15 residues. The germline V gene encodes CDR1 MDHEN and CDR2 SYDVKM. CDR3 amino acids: CASSFTGLGGDEQFF. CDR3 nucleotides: TGTGCCAGCAGTTTCACAGGGTTGGGGGGGGATGAGCAGTTCTTC.

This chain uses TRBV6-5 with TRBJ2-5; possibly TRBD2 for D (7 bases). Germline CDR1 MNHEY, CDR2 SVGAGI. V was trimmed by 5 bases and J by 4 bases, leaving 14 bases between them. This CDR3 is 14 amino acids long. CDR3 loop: CASSPGGRAETQYF. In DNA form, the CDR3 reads TGTGCCAGCAGTCCGGGGGGCAGGGCAGAGACCCAGTACTTC.

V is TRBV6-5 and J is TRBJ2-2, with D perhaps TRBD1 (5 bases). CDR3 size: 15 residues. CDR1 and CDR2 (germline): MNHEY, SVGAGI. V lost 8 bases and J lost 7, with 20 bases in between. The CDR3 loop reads CASPGETVGRGELFF. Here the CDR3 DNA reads TGTGCCAGCCCAGGAGAGACAGTAGGACGCGGGGAGCTGTTTTTT.

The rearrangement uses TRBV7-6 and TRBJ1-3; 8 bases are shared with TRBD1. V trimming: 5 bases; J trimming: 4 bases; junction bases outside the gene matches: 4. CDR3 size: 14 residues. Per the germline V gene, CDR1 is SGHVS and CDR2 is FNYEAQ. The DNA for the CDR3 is TGTGCCAGCAGCCCCAGGGACAGGGGAAACACCATATATTTT. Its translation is CASSPRDRGNTIYF.

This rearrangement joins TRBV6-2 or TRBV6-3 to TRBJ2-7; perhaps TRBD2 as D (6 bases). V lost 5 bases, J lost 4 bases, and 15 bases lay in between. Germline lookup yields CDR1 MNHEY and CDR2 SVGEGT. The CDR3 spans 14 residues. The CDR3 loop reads CASSGPRDSYEQYV. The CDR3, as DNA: TGTGCCAGCAGTGGCCCCCGGGACTCATACGAGCAGTACGTC.

The CDR3 DNA follows: TGTGCCAGCAGCTCCCGACTAGCGGGGCGCAACAATGAGCAGTTCTTC. Translated, it gives CASSSRLAGRNNEQFF. The chain uses TRBV9 and TRBJ2-1, with 11 positions matching TRBD2. V lost 4 bases, J lost 5 bases, and 8 bases stayed unmatched. CDR1 and CDR2 (germline): SGDLS, YYNGEE. The CDR3 length is 16 residues. Full variable domain (remainder filled in from reference TRBV9 and TRBJ2-1): DSGVTQTPKHLITATGQRVTLRCSPRSGDLSVYWYQQSLDQGLQFLIQYYNGEERAKGNILERFSAQQFPDLHSELNLSSLELGDSALYFCASSSRLAGRNNEQFFGPGTRLTVL.

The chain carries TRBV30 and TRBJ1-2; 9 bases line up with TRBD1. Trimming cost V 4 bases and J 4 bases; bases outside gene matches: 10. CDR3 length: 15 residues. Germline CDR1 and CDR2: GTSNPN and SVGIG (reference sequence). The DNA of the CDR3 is TGTGCCTGGACACGGAAGGGACAGGGAGGCTATGGCTACACCTTC. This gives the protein CAWTRKGQGGYGYTF.

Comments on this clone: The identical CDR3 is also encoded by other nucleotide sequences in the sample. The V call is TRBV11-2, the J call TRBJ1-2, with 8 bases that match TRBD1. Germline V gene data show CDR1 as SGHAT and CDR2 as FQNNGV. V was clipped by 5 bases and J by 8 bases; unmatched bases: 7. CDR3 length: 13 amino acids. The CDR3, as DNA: TGTGCCAGCAGCGCCGACAGGGGAGGCGGCTACACCTTC. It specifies CASSADRGGGYTF.

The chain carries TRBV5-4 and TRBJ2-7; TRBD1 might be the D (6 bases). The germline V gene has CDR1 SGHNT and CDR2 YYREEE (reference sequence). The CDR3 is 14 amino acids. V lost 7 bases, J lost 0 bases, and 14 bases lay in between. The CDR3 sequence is CASFSEGDSYEQYF. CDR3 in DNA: TGTGCCAGCTTTAGTGAGGGGGACTCCTACGAGCAGTACTTC. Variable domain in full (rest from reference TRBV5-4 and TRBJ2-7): ETGVTQSPTHLIKTRGQQVTLRCSSQSGHNTVSWYQQALGQGPQFIFQYYREEENGRGNFPPRFSGLQFPNYSSELNVNALELDDSALYLCASFSEGDSYEQYFGPGTRLTVT.